This passage covers 8 T cell receptor beta chains from one sample sequenced in a study of shared clonotypes between healthy human individuals. Assay: immunoSEQ multiplex PCR; the TCRdb copy retains only in-frame clones and omits some. The sample lists some 2,500,000 clones, 93% seen once, with about 0.34% in the top ten. What was sequenced was naive CD4+ T cells from PBMCs. Subset here: CD45RA+ positively selected. The receptor source for this set is a man aged 18 to 29 in good health. Some clones in this sample may be carry-over from other donors' samples.

The chain combines TRBV6-1 with TRBJ2-3; 11 bases are shared with TRBD2. V was clipped by 2 bases and J by 5 bases; unmatched bases: 3. The CDR3 contains 15 residues. The V gene's germline CDR1 is MNHNS and CDR2 SASEGT. This CDR3 reads CASSETTSGRDTQYF. The DNA of the CDR3 is TGTGCCAGCAGTGAAACTACTAGCGGGAGAGATACGCAGTATTTT.

V is TRBV28 and J is TRBJ1-4; weak D call: TRBD1 (5 bases). This CDR3 has 16 amino acids. The V end lost 5 bases, the J end lost 1 base, and 14 bases lay between the germline ends. Germline-derived CDR1 and CDR2 are MDHEN and SYDVKM. The CDR3 bases are TGTGCCAGCAGTCCCCCCCCGGGGGGAACTAATGAAAAACTGTTTTTT. This codes for CASSPPPGGTNEKLFF.

V and J are TRBV7-2 and TRBJ2-1, with 7 bases lining up with TRBD2. CDR3 length equals 15 residues. V shed 0 bases, J shed 4 bases, and the junction held 3 bases outside the gene matches. CDR1 SGHTA and CDR2 FQGNSA come from the germline V gene. As DNA, the CDR3 is TGTGCCAGCAGCTTAGCTGGGACTATATACAATGAGCAGTTCTTC. This sequence encodes CASSLAGTIYNEQFF.

The chain links TRBV9 to TRBJ2-1; no reliable D call. With 4 bases removed from V and 2 bases from J, the gap between germline ends came to 16 bases. Germline V gene sequence: CDR1 SGDLS, CDR2 YYNGEE. This CDR3 has 16 amino acids. The CDR3 protein is CASSFRVGYPYNEQFF. The CDR3 bases are TGTGCCAGCAGCTTCCGTGTGGGGTATCCCTACAATGAGCAGTTCTTC.

V is TRBV27 and J is TRBJ2-7; possible D gene TRBD1, 5 bases. Trimming pared 5 bases from V and 0 bases from J, leaving 11 bases between. The germline V gene encodes CDR1 MNHEY and CDR2 SMNVEV (reference sequence). This CDR3 contains 14 residues. The CDR3 here is CASSLQGDSYEQYF. CDR3 coding DNA: TGTGCCAGCAGTCTGCAGGGCGACTCCTACGAGCAGTACTTC.

This chain joins TRBV9 and TRBJ2-1; 8 bases agree with TRBD1. This CDR3 has 15 residues. With 3 bases clipped from V and 0 bases from J, the junction kept 2 bases outside the gene matches. The germline gives CDR1 SGDLS, CDR2 YYNGEE. The CDR3 nucleotides are TGTGCCAGCAGCGGACAGGGGCCCTCCTACAATGAGCAGTTCTTC. This translates into CASSGQGPSYNEQFF.

V and J are TRBV28 and TRBJ1-1; 8 bases agree with TRBD1. The CDR3 sequence is 16 residues long. The trim removed 5 bases at V and 5 bases at J, leaving 13 bases unmatched. Germline V gives CDR1 MDHEN, CDR2 SYDVKM. CDR3 in DNA: TGTGCCAGCAGTATAGGACAGGGTATTCTATGGACTGAAGCTTTCTTT. It encodes CASSIGQGILWTEAFF.

The genes are TRBV29-1 and TRBJ2-3, with no clear D. CDR3 length: 13 amino acids. The germline CDR1 and CDR2 sequences are SQVTM and ANQGSEA. Trimming stripped 4 bases from V and 2 bases from J, with 10 bases between. CDR3 amino acids: CSVAGRYTDTQYF. CDR3 sequence (DNA): TGCAGCGTTGCTGGCAGGTACACAGATACGCAGTATTTT.